These T cell receptor beta chains were read from a single sample in a study of blood T cell repertoires in COVID-19. Repertoires were generated with immunoSEQ multiplex PCR, while TCRdb's copy carries only in-frame clones and drops some. Of a few hundred thousand clones in the sample, 70% to 90% were seen once. Specimen: PBMCs or T cells enriched from blood (not recorded which). The receptor source for this set is a woman aged 18-29 years who had been exposed to COVID-19. CDR3s include the opening cysteine and the closing phenylalanine or tryptophan. The D gene is left open where the match is weak. Clone sizes are given selectively: once, few, many, or a class where the clone is expanded.

J,D,size,V,DNA,CDR3
TRBJ2-3,.,.,TRBV14,TGTGCCAGCAGCCACGCAGATACGCAGTATTTT,CASSHADTQYF
TRBJ2-7,TRBD1,once,TRBV5-8,TGTGCCAGCAGCTTAAATTTCGGTCAGGGGGCTTCCTACGAGCAGTACTTC,CASSLNFGQGASYEQYF
TRBJ1-5,TRBD1,.,TRBV6-5,TGTGCCAGCAGAGAGGGGGGACAGCACAATCAGCCCCAGCATTTT,CASREGGQHNQPQHF
TRBJ2-2,TRBD2,many,TRBV27,TGTGCCAGCAGTTTTCGACTAGCGGGTGGTTCTCCCGCCCCCGGGGAGCTGTTTTTT,CASSFRLAGGSPAPGELFF
TRBJ2-3,TRBD2,.,TRBV20-1,TGCAGTGCTAGTCTAGCGGGGGCTAGCACAGATACGCAGTATTTT,CSASLAGASTDTQYF
TRBJ1-3,.,.,TRBV25-1,TGTGCCAGCATCCCGGGGGGGGCCGGAAACACCATATATTTT,CASIPGGAGNTIYF
TRBJ1-1,TRBD1,.,TRBV10-3,TGTGCCATCAGGACAGGGCCGGGGTTGAACACTGAAGCTTTCTTT,CAIRTGPGLNTEAFF
TRBJ2-6,.,.,TRBV12-3/TRBV12-4,TGTGCCAGCAGTTCATCTGGGGCCAACGTCCTGACTTTC,CASSSSGANVLTF
TRBJ1-2,TRBD1,.,TRBV6-5,TGTGCCAGCAGGGGACAGTACGTAGCTAACTATGGCTACACCTTC,CASRGQYVANYGYTF
TRBJ2-3,.,many,TRBV19,TGTGCCAGTAGTATAGGGCGGGATACGCAGTATTTT,CASSIGRDTQYF
TRBJ2-5,TRBD2,.,TRBV19,TGTGCCAGTAGTTCGCCCGATCGGACTAGCGGGGTGATCCAAGAGACCCAGTACTTC,CASSSPDRTSGVIQETQYF
TRBJ2-7,TRBD2,.,TRBV28,TGTGCCAGCAGTTTTTCCGGGGGGACTTTATCCTACGAGCAGTACTTC,CASSFSGGTLSYEQYF
TRBJ2-7,TRBD2,.,TRBV7-9,TGTGCCAGCAGCTTAGCGGTGTCTAGCGGACCCTACGAGCAGTACTTC,CASSLAVSSGPYEQYF
TRBJ2-7,TRBD2,.,TRBV11-2,TGTGCCAGCAGCTTAGTGGTCTCGGCGGGGGAATACGAGCAGTACTTC,CASSLVVSAGEYEQYF
TRBJ2-7,.,few,TRBV3-1/TRBV3-2,TGTGCCAGCAGCCAAAGGGGGACCCTCTCCTACGAGCAGTACTTC,CASSQRGTLSYEQYF
TRBJ1-1,.,once,TRBV3-1/TRBV3-2,TGTGCCAGCAGCCAAGTTGGCAGTATGAACACTGAAGCTTTCTTT,CASSQVGSMNTEAFF
TRBJ2-1,TRBD1,.,TRBV7-2,TGTGCCAGCAGCTCGGACAGGGGCAATGAGCAGTTCTTC,CASSSDRGNEQFF
TRBJ2-3,.,.,TRBV21-1,TGTGCCAGCAGCAAGGGGACAGGGCGAGATACGCAGTATTTT,CASSKGTGRDTQYF
TRBJ1-2,TRBD1,.,TRBV5-8,TGTGCCAGCAGCTTGGTACAGGGGGTTAATGGCTACACCTTC,CASSLVQGVNGYTF
TRBJ1-6,TRBD1,.,TRBV28,TGTGCCAGCACACAACCGCAGGGGGCGCCGGAGTGGTCCTATAATTCACCCCTCCACTTT,CASTQPQGAPEWSYNSPLHF
TRBJ2-5,.,.,TRBV11-1,TGTGCCAGCAGCTTAGGGGGCGCGGAGACCCAGTACTTC,CASSLGGAETQYF
TRBJ2-5,.,.,TRBV7-8,TGTGCCAGCAGCTTAGAAGGGGGTTTGGAGACCCAGTACTTC,CASSLEGGLETQYF
TRBJ2-1,TRBD2,few,TRBV29-1,TGCAGCGTTGAAGATGCTAGCGGGAGGGTCAATGAGCAGTTCTTC,CSVEDASGRVNEQFF
TRBJ2-7,TRBD1,.,TRBV6-1,TGTGCCAGCAGTTCGGGACAGGGCTCCTACGAGCAGTACTTC,CASSSGQGSYEQYF
TRBJ1-5,TRBD1,few,TRBV7-8,TGTGCCAGCAGCTTATCGACAGGGGGCGGGTGGCAGCCCCAGCATTTT,CASSLSTGGGWQPQHF
TRBJ1-2,TRBD1,.,TRBV9,TGTGCCAGCAGGGGCGACAGGGGGCTACTCTATGGCTACACCTTC,CASRGDRGLLYGYTF
TRBJ2-2,.,.,TRBV11-3,TGTGCCAGCAGCTTATGGACTGGGGAATCCAGCGGGGAGCTGTTTTTT,CASSLWTGESSGELFF
TRBJ2-1,TRBD2,once,TRBV7-2,TGTGCCAGCAGCCCCAGCGGGGGGGCGGTCGTGAGGTACAATGAGCAGTTCTTC,CASSPSGGAVVRYNEQFF
TRBJ2-7,TRBD1,.,TRBV7-2,TGTGCCAGCAGCTTGAACAGGGGTAAGGCCTACGAGCAGTACTTC,CASSLNRGKAYEQYF
TRBJ2-1,.,.,TRBV7-2,TGTGCCAGCAGCTTTCCCGAGGTTCAACGGGGGTCCTACAATGAGCAGTTCTTC,CASSFPEVQRGSYNEQFF
TRBJ2-7,TRBD1,.,TRBV7-2,TGTGCCAGCAGCTTGCAGGGGGCAGGGTACGAGCAGTACTTC,CASSLQGAGYEQYF
TRBJ2-1,.,.,TRBV27,TGTGCCAGCAGTTTATCCCTAGGAATGGCCTACAATGAGCAGTTCTTC,CASSLSLGMAYNEQFF
TRBJ1-1,.,.,TRBV5-1,TGCGCCAGCAGCTTGGGTCCGGAAGCTTTCTTT,CASSLGPEAFF
TRBJ2-3,TRBD1,.,TRBV25-1,TGTGCCAGCAGTGCTCAGGGGGCGGATACGCAGTATTTT,CASSAQGADTQYF
TRBJ1-2,TRBD1,.,TRBV6-6,TGTGCCAGCAGTGGCGACAGGGGGCGCGACTATGGCTACACCTTC,CASSGDRGRDYGYTF
TRBJ1-2,.,few,TRBV6-6,TGTGCCAGCAGTTACTCGCACAGGGTTGATGGCTACACCTTC,CASSYSHRVDGYTF
TRBJ2-1,TRBD2,.,TRBV11-3,TGTGCCAGCAGCCCGGGACTAGCGGGAGGCCCCTATATCTCCTACAATGAGCAGTTCTTC,CASSPGLAGGPYISYNEQFF
TRBJ2-3,TRBD2,.,TRBV9,TGTGCCAGCAGCGACCAGCGGGGGGGCGACACAGATACGCAGTATTTT,CASSDQRGGDTDTQYF
TRBJ1-5,.,.,TRBV28,TGTGCCAGCAGTTTACTTTTTCCCAGTGGCGGTCAGCCCCAGCATTTT,CASSLLFPSGGQPQHF
TRBJ2-1,TRBD2,.,TRBV18,TGTGCCAGCTCACCATGGGCGGGGGAAGGCTACAATGAGCAGTTCTTC,CASSPWAGEGYNEQFF
TRBJ2-4,TRBD1,.,TRBV5-4,TGTATCCTCGGGACAGGGGGCAAAAACATTCAGTACTTC,CILGTGGKNIQYF